The clone carrying this T cell receptor beta chain was counted only a few times. Its antigen is still unknown. This entry comes from a study of metastatic and nonmetastatic thyroid tumors. Findings and limits, study-wide: The study reportedly found significantly higher TCR beta diversity in malignant thyroid tumors than benign nodules, in blood and tumor.

V lost 4 bases to trimming and J lost 0 bases, with 4 bases between them. Germline lookup yields CDR1 MNHGY and CDR2 SVAAGI. The CDR3 loop spans 13 amino acids. Thyroid surgery was preceded by no treatment in any patient. MiXCR re-clonotyped the PCR reads for TCRdb. The sample holds about 62,000 clones; just over 4% are singletons and the top ten take more than 20%. The origin of this receptor is a female donor with papillary thyroid cancer or a benign thyroid nodule (not recorded which). Some clones in this sample may be carry-over from other donors' samples. The sequenced sample was blood. J is TRBJ1-5 and V is TRBV6-9; no reliable D call. The DNA of the CDR3 is TGTGCCAGCAGTTCCGATAGCAATCAGCCCCAGCATTTT. Its protein is CASSSDSNQPQHF.